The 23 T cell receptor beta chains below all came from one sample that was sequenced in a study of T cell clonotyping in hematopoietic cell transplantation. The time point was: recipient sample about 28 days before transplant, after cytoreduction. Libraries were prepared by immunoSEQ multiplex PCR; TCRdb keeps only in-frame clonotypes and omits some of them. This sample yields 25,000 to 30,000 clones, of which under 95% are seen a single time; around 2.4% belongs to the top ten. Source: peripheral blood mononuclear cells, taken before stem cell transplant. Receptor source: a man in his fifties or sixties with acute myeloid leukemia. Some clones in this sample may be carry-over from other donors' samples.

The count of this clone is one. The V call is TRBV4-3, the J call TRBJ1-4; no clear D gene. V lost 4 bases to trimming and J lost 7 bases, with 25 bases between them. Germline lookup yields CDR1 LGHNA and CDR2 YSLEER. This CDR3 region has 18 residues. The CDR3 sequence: CASSRLTGLGSRGEKLFF. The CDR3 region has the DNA TGCGCCAGCAGCCGTTTAACCGGTTTGGGGTCCAGAGGTGAAAAACTGTTTTTT.

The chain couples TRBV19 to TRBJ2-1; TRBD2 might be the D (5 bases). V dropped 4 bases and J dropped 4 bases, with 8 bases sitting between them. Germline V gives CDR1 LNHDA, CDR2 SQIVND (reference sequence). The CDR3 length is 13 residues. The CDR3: CASSRTQYNEQFF. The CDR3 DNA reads TGTGCCAGTAGTAGGACTCAGTACAATGAGCAGTTCTTC. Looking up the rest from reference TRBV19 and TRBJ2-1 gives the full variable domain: DGGITQSPKYLFRKEGQNVTLSCEQNLNHDAMYWYRQDPGQGLRLIYYSQIVNDFQKGDIAEGYSVSREKKESFPLTVTSAQKNPTAFYLCASSRTQYNEQFFGPGTRLTVL.

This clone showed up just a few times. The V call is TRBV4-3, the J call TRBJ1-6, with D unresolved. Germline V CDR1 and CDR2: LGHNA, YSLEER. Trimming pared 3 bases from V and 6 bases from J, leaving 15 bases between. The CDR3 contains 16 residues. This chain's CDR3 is CASSQSFPVVNSPLHF. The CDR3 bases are TGCGCCAGCAGCCAGTCGTTCCCAGTGGTTAATTCACCCCTCCACTTT.

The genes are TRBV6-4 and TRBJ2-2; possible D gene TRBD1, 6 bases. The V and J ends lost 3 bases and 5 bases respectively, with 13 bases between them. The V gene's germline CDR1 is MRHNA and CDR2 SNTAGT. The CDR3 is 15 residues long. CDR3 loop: CASSEKGEGTGELFF. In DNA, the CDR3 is TGTGCCAGCAGTGAAAAGGGGGAAGGAACCGGGGAGCTGTTTTTT.

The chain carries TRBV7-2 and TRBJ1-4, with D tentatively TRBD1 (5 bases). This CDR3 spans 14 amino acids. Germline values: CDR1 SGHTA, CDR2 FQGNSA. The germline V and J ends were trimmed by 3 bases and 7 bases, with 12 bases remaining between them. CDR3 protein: CASSFQGDREKLFF. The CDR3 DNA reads TGTGCCAGCAGCTTCCAAGGGGATCGTGAAAAACTGTTTTTT.

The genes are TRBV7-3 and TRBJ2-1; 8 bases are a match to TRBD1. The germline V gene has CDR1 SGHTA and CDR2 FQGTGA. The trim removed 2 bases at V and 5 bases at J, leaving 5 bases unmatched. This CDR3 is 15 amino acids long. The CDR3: CASSLGQGAHNEQFF. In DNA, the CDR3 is TGTGCCAGCAGCTTAGGGCAGGGGGCTCACAATGAGCAGTTCTTC.

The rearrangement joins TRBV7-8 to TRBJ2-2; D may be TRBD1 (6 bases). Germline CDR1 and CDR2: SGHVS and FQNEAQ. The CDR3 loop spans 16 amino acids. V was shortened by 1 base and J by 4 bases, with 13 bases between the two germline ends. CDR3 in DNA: TGTGCCAGCAGCTTAGGAGGCAGGGGTCGCACCGGGGAGCTGTTTTTT. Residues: CASSLGGRGRTGELFF.

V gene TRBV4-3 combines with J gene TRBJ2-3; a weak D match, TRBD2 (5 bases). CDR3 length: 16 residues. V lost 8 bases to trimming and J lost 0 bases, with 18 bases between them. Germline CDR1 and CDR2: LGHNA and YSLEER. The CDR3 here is CASAHQEGSSTDTQYF. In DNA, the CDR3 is TGCGCCAGCGCTCACCAAGAGGGATCGAGCACAGATACGCAGTATTTT.

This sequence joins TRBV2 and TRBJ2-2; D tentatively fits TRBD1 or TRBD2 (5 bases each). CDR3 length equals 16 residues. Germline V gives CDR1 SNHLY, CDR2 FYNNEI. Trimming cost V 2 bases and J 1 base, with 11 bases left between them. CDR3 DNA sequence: TGTGCCAGCAGTGAAATGGGGACGGTGAACACCGGGGAGCTGTTTTTT. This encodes CASSEMGTVNTGELFF.

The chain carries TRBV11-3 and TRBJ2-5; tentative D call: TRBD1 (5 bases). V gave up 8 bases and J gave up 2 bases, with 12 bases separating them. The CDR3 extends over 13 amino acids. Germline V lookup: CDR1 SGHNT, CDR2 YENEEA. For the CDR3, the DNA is TGTGCCAGCGCGGCAGGGTGGCAAGAGACCCAGTACTTC. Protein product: CASAAGWQETQYF.

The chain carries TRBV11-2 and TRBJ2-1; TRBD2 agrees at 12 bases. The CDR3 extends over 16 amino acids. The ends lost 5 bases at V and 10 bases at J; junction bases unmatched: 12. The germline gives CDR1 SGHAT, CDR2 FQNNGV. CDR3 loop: CASSRGLAGIGGEQFF. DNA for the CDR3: TGTGCCAGCAGCCGTGGACTAGCGGGGATAGGAGGGGAGCAGTTCTTC.

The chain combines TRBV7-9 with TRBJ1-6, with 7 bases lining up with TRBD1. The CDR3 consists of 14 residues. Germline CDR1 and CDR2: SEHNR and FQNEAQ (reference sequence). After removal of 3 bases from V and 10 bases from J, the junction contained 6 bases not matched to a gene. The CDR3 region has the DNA TGTGCCAGCAGCTTCATCTCACAGGGGTCACCCCTCCACTTT. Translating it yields CASSFISQGSPLHF.

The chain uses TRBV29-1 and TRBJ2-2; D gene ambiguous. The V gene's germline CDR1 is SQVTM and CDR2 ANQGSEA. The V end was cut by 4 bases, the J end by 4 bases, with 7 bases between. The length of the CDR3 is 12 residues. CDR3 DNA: TGCAGCGTTGGGCCGACCACCGGGGAGCTGTTTTTT. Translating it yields CSVGPTTGELFF.

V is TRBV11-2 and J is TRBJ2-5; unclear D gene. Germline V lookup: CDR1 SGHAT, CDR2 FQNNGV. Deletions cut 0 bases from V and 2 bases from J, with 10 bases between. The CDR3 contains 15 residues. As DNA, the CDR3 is TGTGCCAGCAGCTTAGATCTGTGGCAACAAGAGACCCAGTACTTC. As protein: CASSLDLWQQETQYF.

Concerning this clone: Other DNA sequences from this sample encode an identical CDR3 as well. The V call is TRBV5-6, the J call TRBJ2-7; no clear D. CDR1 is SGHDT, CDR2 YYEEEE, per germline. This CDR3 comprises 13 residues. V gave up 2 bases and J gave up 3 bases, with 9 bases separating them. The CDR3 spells CASSFGRLYEQYF. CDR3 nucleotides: TGTGCCAGCAGCTTCGGACGGCTCTACGAGCAGTACTTC.

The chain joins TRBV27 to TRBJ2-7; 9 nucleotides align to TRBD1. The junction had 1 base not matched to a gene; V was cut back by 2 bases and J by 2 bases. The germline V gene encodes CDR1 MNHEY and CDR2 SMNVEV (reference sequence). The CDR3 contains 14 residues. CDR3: CASSLRQGAYEQYF. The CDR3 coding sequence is TGTGCCAGCAGTTTACGACAGGGGGCCTACGAGCAGTACTTC.

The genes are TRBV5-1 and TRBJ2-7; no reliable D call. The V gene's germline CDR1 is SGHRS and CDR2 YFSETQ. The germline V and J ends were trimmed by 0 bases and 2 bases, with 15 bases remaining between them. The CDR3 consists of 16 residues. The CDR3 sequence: CASSLASPTLTYEQYF. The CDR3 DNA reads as TGCGCCAGCAGCTTGGCCTCTCCTACCCTGACCTACGAGCAGTACTTC.

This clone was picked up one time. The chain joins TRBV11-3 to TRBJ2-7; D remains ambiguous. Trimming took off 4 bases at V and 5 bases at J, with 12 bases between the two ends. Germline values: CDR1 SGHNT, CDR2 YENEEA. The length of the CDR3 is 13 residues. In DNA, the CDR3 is TGTGCCAGCAGCTACGAGTTGGGCCACGAGCAGTACTTC. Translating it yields CASSYELGHEQYF.

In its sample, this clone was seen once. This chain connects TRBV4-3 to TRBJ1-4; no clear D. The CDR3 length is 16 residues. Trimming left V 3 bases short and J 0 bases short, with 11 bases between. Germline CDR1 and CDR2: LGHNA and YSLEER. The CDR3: CASSHGYRATNEKLFF. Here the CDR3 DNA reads TGCGCCAGCAGCCATGGTTACAGAGCAACTAATGAAAAACTGTTTTTT.

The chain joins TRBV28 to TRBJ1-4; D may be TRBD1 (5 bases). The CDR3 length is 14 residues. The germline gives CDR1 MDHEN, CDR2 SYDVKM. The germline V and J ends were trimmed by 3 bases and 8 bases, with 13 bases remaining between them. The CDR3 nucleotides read TGTGCCAGCAGTTTGTCGGACTGGGGGGAAAAACTGTTTTTT. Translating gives CASSLSDWGEKLFF.

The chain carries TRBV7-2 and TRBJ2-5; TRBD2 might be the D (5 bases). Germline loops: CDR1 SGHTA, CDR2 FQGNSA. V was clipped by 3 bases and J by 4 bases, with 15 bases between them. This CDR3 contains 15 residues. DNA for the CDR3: TGTGCCAGCAGCTTTCGGACTCGTGGGAGAGAGACCCAGTACTTC. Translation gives CASSFRTRGRETQYF.

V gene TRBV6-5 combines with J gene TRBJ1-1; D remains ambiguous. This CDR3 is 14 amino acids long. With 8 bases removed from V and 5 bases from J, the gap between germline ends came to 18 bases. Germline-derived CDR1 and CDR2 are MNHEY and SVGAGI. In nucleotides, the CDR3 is TGTGCCAGCCGGAGGACGACGACGGGGACTGAAGCTTTCTTT. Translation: CASRRTTTGTEAFF.

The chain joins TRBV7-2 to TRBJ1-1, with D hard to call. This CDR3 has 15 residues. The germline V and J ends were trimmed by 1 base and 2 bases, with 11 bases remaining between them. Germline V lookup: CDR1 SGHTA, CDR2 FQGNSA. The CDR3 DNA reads TGTGCCAGCAGCTTAGTTGGTGGTGGAAACACTGAAGCTTTCTTT. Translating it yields CASSLVGGGNTEAFF.